This TCR beta chain was captured by sequencing in a study of T cell changes during pregnancy in multiple sclerosis. J lost 7 bases, V lost 2 bases, and 8 bases had no gene match. The CDR3 loop spans 14 amino acids. Per the germline V gene, CDR1 is GTSNPN and CDR2 is SVGIG (reference sequence). Profiled with immunoSEQ multiplex PCR; TCRdb holds only in-frame clones, not every one. The sample lists under 35,000 clones; more than 70% were seen once. The sequence came from a female donor with multiple sclerosis, enrolled in a pregnancy study. Sequenced here: CD8+ T cells from peripheral blood mononuclear cells, sampled after pregnancy. J is TRBJ1-2 and V is TRBV30; TRBD1 matches at 9 bases. The CDR3 protein is CAWSFTGTGIGYTF. CDR3 nucleotides: TGTGCCTGGAGTTTCACCGGGACAGGGATTGGCTACACCTTC.